This TCR beta chain was observed in a study of shared clonotypes between healthy human individuals. The overall study: With ages of 18 to 49, the donors were two women and three men.

Deep-level assay runs were performed. The unsorted PBMC sample used ten immunoSEQ deep assay plates. TCRdb's table, derived via immunoSEQ multiplex PCR, lists solely in-frame clones and lacks some. There are around 480,000 clones in the sample; about 79% occur only once, and under 15% lies in the top ten. After removal of 0 bases from V and 2 bases from J, the junction contained 2 bases not matched to a gene. From germline, CDR1 is SGHNT and CDR2 YYREEE (reference sequence). The length of the CDR3 is 15 residues. The TCR was taken from a middle-aged woman in good health. Some clones in this sample may be carry-over from other donors' samples. This chain connects TRBV5-4 to TRBJ1-5, with 7 bases aligning to TRBD1. The specimen sequenced was PBMCs. The CDR3 nucleotides are TGTGCCAGCAGCTTGGACAGGGGTGGCAATCAGCCCCAGCATTTT. This codes for CASSLDRGGNQPQHF.